This TCR beta chain stems from a study of blood T cell repertoires in COVID-19 (dated by TCRdb to the early 2020s). Some background on the complete study: The collaborator samples originated in the United States, Italy and Spain and spanned the acute and convalescent phases of COVID-19. The prospective study material was composed of cDNA or gDNA derived from T cells, B-cell-depleted T cells, or PBMCs. Deeply sampled blood TCRbeta repertoires from subjects exposed to, actively infected with, or recovered from COVID-19 were included in the dataset. The repertoires were released in a freely available public database meant as a resource for research on the immune response to SARS-CoV-2. Samples came from the ongoing ImmuneRACE study (first 160 participants) plus 1,254 subjects from 6 global collaborators. The sample metadata nearly always contained a de-identified subject ID, COVID-19 status, age in years and sex. Where HLA class I and class II types were available, the types were taken from metadata supplied by the sample provider, not from assay-based typing. Broad study findings and their caveats: Clinical and demographic metadata were provided uncurated, with the amount varying by source and participant.

Enrolling through a virtual design, the prospective study's participants ranged in age from roughly 18 to 90 years and lived across roughly 23 United States geographic areas. In the prospective study, cohorts were assigned on the basis of participant-reported clinical history obtained from a screening survey and a study questionnaire. ImmuneRACE Cohort 3 recovered participants were defined by two consecutive negative NP/OP PCR tests, healthcare professional clearance, or symptom resolution. In the prospective study, mobile phlebotomists collected whole blood, serum and a nasopharyngeal or oropharyngeal swab from each participant. Over a 2-month period, participants in the prospective study had the option of providing additional blood draws and questionnaires. Blood samples from the prospective study were shipped frozen or at room temperature prior to DNA extraction. The immunoSEQ Assay, a bias-controlled multiplex PCR, was used to amplify TCRbeta CDR3 regions from genomic DNA. For the original study's pipeline: Within the assay, amplification of reference gene primers was used to estimate how many nucleated cells each sample contained. To quantify the absolute abundance of each unique TCRbeta CDR3 rearrangement, sequence reads were collapsed and filtered. For each sample, productive Simpson clonality was calculated by taking the square root of Simpson's diversity index across productive rearrangements. The table comes from immuneACCESS by way of TCRdb, which keeps in-frame sequences with V and J called. Part of the clones is missing from these tables; in studies checked, under half for an unresolved V gene and the rest for unknown reasons. That table gives V, J and clone size, and the DNA gave D and trimming. For this sample the table gives some 320,000 clones, of which 90% were detected only once. The ten biggest clones cover approximately 2.5% of the sample.

CDR1 and CDR2 (SGHTA, FQGNSA) derive from the germline V gene. The V and J ends are trimmed by 5 bases and 0 bases, leaving 11 bases between them. The cysteine opens and the phenylalanine closes a CDR3 of 15 amino acids. CDR3 DNA is the only sequence kept; it has 45 bases, read in frame from the first base. This clone was recorded only once. Its target antigen remains unknown. No much larger clone is present one base from it, and per-base qualities are unavailable. Recombination linked TRBV7-2 to TRBJ2-1; TRBD1 might be the D gene, on 5 matching bases. This clonotype originated in a man in his sixties who had recovered from COVID-19. Sequences were obtained from PBMCs or T cells enriched from blood (not recorded which). The CDR3 amino acid sequence is: CASSLRQSSYNEQFF. DNA sequence: TGTGCCAGCAGCCTAAGACAGAGCTCCTACAATGAGCAGTTCTTC.